These T cell receptor beta chains were read from a single sample in a study of T cell responses to AZD1222 COVID-19 vaccine. Clones were sequenced by immunoSEQ multiplex PCR, and TCRdb holds only the in-frame ones, with some missing. The sample holds around 120,000 clones; about 87% are singletons and the top ten take under 9%. This specimen consisted of peripheral blood, obtained on day 0 of AZD1222 vaccination. These receptors were obtained from an adult in good health. Both conserved end residues are part of each CDR3. Fields, in order: V gene, J gene, clone size, D gene, CDR3 protein, CDR3 DNA. A D gene is named only where the DNA matches it firmly. Size is stated for part of the rows, as once, few or many counts, or as a class when the clone is expanded.

>TRBV13|TRBJ1-1|-|-
CASSLGQGASKTAFF
TGTGCCAGCAGCTTAGGACAGGGAGCTTCTAAGACCGCTTTCTTT
>TRBV6-5|TRBJ2-1|-|TRBD1
CASKPGQGFNEQFF
TGTGCCAGCAAGCCGGGACAGGGATTCAATGAGCAGTTCTTC
>TRBV4-1|TRBJ1-1|-|TRBD1
CASSSGQDSWNTEAFF
TGCGCCAGCAGCTCCGGACAGGATTCTTGGAACACTGAAGCTTTCTTT
>TRBV2|TRBJ1-3|-|-
CASSEAVSGNTIYF
TGTGCCAGCAGTGAGGCAGTCTCTGGAAACACCATATATTTT
>TRBV4-1|TRBJ1-6|-|TRBD1
CASSRDRVGAYNSPLHF
TGCGCCAGCAGCCGGGACAGGGTTGGGGCGTATAATTCACCCCTCCACTTT
>TRBV6-1|TRBJ2-1|-|-
CASSEYLSAGRSNEQFF
TGTGCCAGCAGTGAATACCTCTCGGCAGGGCGATCCAATGAGCAGTTCTTC
>TRBV30|TRBJ2-1|-|-
CAWRGSYNEQFF
TGTGCCTGGAGGGGTTCGTACAATGAGCAGTTCTTC
>TRBV5-6|TRBJ1-2|-|-
CASSLGTSNYGYTF
TGTGCCAGCAGCTTGGGGACATCTAACTATGGCTACACCTTC
>TRBV7-3|TRBJ1-1|-|TRBD1
CASSLSGTGNTEAFF
TGTGCCAGCAGCTTATCTGGGACAGGGAACACTGAAGCTTTCTTT
>TRBV5-1|TRBJ2-1|-|TRBD1
CASKQIPGQGKSSYNEQFF
TGCGCCAGCAAGCAAATACCGGGACAGGGAAAAAGCTCCTACAATGAGCAGTTCTTC
>TRBV27|TRBJ2-7|once|-
CASSLTAYYEQYF
TGTGCCAGCAGTTTGACAGCATACTACGAGCAGTACTTC
>TRBV11-3|TRBJ2-3|-|-
CASSPDRKADTQYF
TGTGCCAGCAGCCCCGACAGAAAGGCAGATACGCAGTATTTT
>TRBV10-1|TRBJ1-6|-|-
CASSESWPYNSPLHF
TGCGCCAGCAGTGAGTCGTGGCCCTATAATTCACCCCTCCACTTT
>TRBV5-1|TRBJ1-6|-|TRBD1
CASRPDAAGGYNSPLHF
TGCGCCAGCAGGCCCGACGCTGCAGGGGGATATAATTCACCCCTCCACTTT
>TRBV2|TRBJ1-2|-|TRBD1
CASSRQGARGYTF
TGTGCCAGCAGTCGACAGGGGGCGCGCGGCTACACCTTC
>TRBV19|TRBJ2-3|few|TRBD2
CASSIDRGSRTDTQYF
TGTGCCAGTAGTATAGATCGCGGGAGCCGCACAGATACGCAGTATTTT
>TRBV11-3|TRBJ2-7|-|TRBD2
CASSSGLASSGEQYF
TGTGCCAGCAGCTCGGGACTAGCGTCCAGTGGCGAGCAGTACTTC
>TRBV30|TRBJ2-3|-|TRBD1
CASRATGGDTQYF
TGTGCCTCTCGTGCAACAGGGGGAGATACGCAGTATTTT
>TRBV5-1|TRBJ2-1|-|TRBD2
CASSLKTSGTNEQFF
TGCGCCAGCAGCTTGAAGACTAGCGGGACCAATGAGCAGTTCTTC
>TRBV4-1|TRBJ2-7|-|TRBD1
CASSQGDSKGRPPYEQYF
TGCGCCAGCAGCCAAGGGGACAGCAAAGGCAGACCTCCCTACGAGCAGTACTTC
>TRBV12-3/TRBV12-4|TRBJ1-4|-|-
CASTIRGEKLFF
TGTGCCAGCACGATACGGGGTGAAAAACTGTTTTTT
>TRBV7-8|TRBJ1-1|-|TRBD1
CASSLGPQGGTEAFF
TGTGCCAGCAGCTTGGGGCCCCAGGGGGGCACTGAAGCTTTCTTT
>TRBV2|TRBJ1-2|-|-
CASRGGSNGYTF
TGTGCCAGCAGGGGAGGGTCGAATGGCTACACCTTC
>TRBV18|TRBJ2-2|-|TRBD1
CASSPARQGVNTGELFF
TGTGCCAGCTCACCTGCACGACAGGGGGTTAACACCGGGGAGCTGTTTTTT
>TRBV6-5|TRBJ1-4|-|-
CASRTGGTNEKLFF
TGTGCCAGCAGAACTGGGGGAACTAATGAAAAACTGTTTTTT
>TRBV6-5|TRBJ2-5|-|TRBD1
CASRGQLGETQYF
TGTGCCAGCAGGGGACAGCTTGGGGAGACCCAGTACTTC
>TRBV30|TRBJ1-5|once|TRBD1
CAWSTTMGQINQPQHF
TGTGCCTGGAGTACAACTATGGGACAGATTAATCAGCCCCAGCATTTT
>TRBV6-5|TRBJ1-1|once|-
CATMTPQGRTEAFF
TGTGCCACCATGACCCCCCAAGGGAGGACTGAAGCTTTCTTT
>TRBV3-1/TRBV3-2|TRBJ1-1|-|-
CASSQLAGQTEAFF
TGTGCCAGCAGCCAGTTGGCAGGGCAGACTGAAGCTTTCTTT
>TRBV20-1|TRBJ2-2|once|-
CSASVGGNTGELFF
TGCAGTGCTAGTGTCGGGGGGAACACCGGGGAGCTGTTTTTT
>TRBV7-8|TRBJ2-2|-|TRBD2
CASSPIAGGQGGELFF
TGTGCCAGCAGCCCGATAGCGGGGGGTCAAGGCGGGGAGCTGTTTTTT
>TRBV28|TRBJ2-7|-|-
CASSLRGSGEQYF
TGTGCCAGCAGTTTAAGAGGGTCTGGGGAGCAGTACTTC